Each of the 29 T cell receptor beta chains below was sequenced from the same sample in a study of technical replicates of blood from a few donors (dated by TCRdb to 2016 to 2017). Library creation used the immunoSEQ multiplex PCR assay. The source is immuneACCESS, and TCRdb retained only in-frame sequences with V and J called. Part of the clones is not carried over; for the studies checked, unresolved V genes explain less than half of this, and the remainder is unexplained. The sample contains tens of thousands of clones, roughly 90% of them found a single time. The biggest ten clones account for 3.9% of the sample. Sequenced: PBMCs. The source of these receptors is a human donor in good health. Some clones in this sample may be carry-over from other donors' samples.

This clone appeared a single time. The chain is built from TRBV27 and TRBJ1-5; D is unclear. From germline, CDR1 is MNHEY and CDR2 SMNVEV (reference sequence). V lost 5 bases, J lost 6 bases, and 14 bases lay in between. CDR3 length equals 14 residues. This CDR3 is CASSADQRGQPQHF. CDR3 nucleotide sequence: TGTGCCAGCAGTGCGGACCAACGGGGTCAGCCCCAGCATTTT.

The chain's CDR3 is CASSQYYQGAGANVLTF. CDR3 nucleotides: TGCGCCAGCAGCCAGTACTACCAGGGGGCAGGGGCCAACGTCCTGACTTTC. V is TRBV4-3 and J is TRBJ2-6; 8 positions match TRBD1. Trimming cost V 3 bases and J 4 bases; bases outside gene matches: 8. The CDR3 contains 17 residues. CDR1 is LGHNA and CDR2 is YSLEER in the germline V gene.

This clone was observed a handful of times. Here the CDR3 DNA reads TGTGCCAGCAGTCAGGACAGGGGCAATCAGCCCCAGCATTTT. Protein product: CASSQDRGNQPQHF. The chain links TRBV7-2 to TRBJ1-5; 8 bases map to TRBD1. The V and J ends lost 6 bases and 2 bases, in that order; junction bases with no gene match: 3. Per germline, CDR1 SGHTA and CDR2 FQGNSA. The length of the CDR3 is 14 residues.

V is TRBV7-9 and J is TRBJ2-1, with a tentative D call TRBD2 (5 bases). With 1 base removed from V and 2 bases from J, the gap between germline ends came to 9 bases. This CDR3 has 15 residues. The germline gives CDR1 SEHNR, CDR2 FQNEAQ (reference sequence). This chain's CDR3 is CASSLDGGPYNEQFF. CDR3 nucleotides: TGTGCCAGCAGCTTAGATGGAGGACCCTACAATGAGCAGTTCTTC.

The V call is TRBV4-2, the J call TRBJ1-1, with D possibly matching TRBD1 (6 bases). The V end lost 3 bases, the J end lost 0 bases, and 14 bases lay between the germline ends. CDR1 and CDR2 from the germline V gene are LGHNA and YNFKEQ. The CDR3 extends over 16 amino acids. The CDR3 here is CASSQDTGSMNTEAFF. The CDR3 bases are TGTGCCAGCAGCCAGGACACAGGGAGTATGAACACTGAAGCTTTCTTT.

This clone was recorded only once. The V call is TRBV2, the J call TRBJ2-7; the match to TRBD1 covers 10 bases. CDR1 is SNHLY and CDR2 is FYNNEI in the germline V gene. This CDR3 is built from 17 residues. V shed 8 bases, J shed 3 bases, and the junction held 16 bases outside the gene matches. CDR3 loop: CASGRGYSGQGSYEQYF. The CDR3 region has the DNA TGTGCCAGCGGACGCGGGTACTCGGGACAGGGGAGCTACGAGCAGTACTTC.

The V and J genes are TRBV7-6 and TRBJ1-5; no clear D gene. Between the trimmed V and J ends, which lost 5 bases and 3 bases, there was a span of 5 bases. Germline V gene lookup returns CDR1 SGHVS and CDR2 FNYEAQ. The CDR3 is made up of 12 amino acids. Written as DNA, the CDR3 is TGTGCCAGCAGCAAACTCAATCAGCCCCAGCATTTT. Protein product: CASSKLNQPQHF.

This clone rates as medium-sized. This sequence joins TRBV6-1 and TRBJ2-7; TRBD1 agrees at 8 bases. The CDR3 contains 16 residues. Losses at the gene ends were 0 bases for V and 0 bases for J; bases not matched to a gene: 4. Germline V lookup: CDR1 MNHNS, CDR2 SASEGT. The CDR3 DNA sequence: TGTGCCAGCAGTGAAGCGCTCGGGACAGGCTCCTACGAGCAGTACTTC. Its translation is CASSEALGTGSYEQYF.

This clone is medium-sized. Additional DNA sequences in this sample encode the identical CDR3. This chain connects TRBV5-1 to TRBJ2-1; TRBD2 aligns across 9 bases. Germline V gives CDR1 SGHRS, CDR2 YFSETQ. With 4 bases clipped from V and 3 bases from J, the junction kept 2 bases outside the gene matches. CDR3 length equals 14 residues. The CDR3 DNA reads as TGCGCCAGCAGCGGTAGCGGGGGCTACAATGAGCAGTTCTTC. Translating it yields CASSGSGGYNEQFF.

CDR3: CASSSYGRRATGELFF. Written as DNA, the CDR3 is TGTGCCAGCAGCTCCTATGGGAGGCGCGCCACCGGGGAGCTGTTTTTT. The chain uses TRBV11-2 and TRBJ2-2; the D gene is possibly TRBD2 (6 bases). The germline V and J ends were trimmed by 4 bases and 4 bases, with 16 bases remaining between them. The V gene's germline CDR1 is SGHAT and CDR2 FQNNGV. There are 16 residues in the CDR3.

The chain recombines TRBV7-9 with TRBJ1-4; 7 bases agree with TRBD1. The CDR3 runs 15 residues. Germline CDR1 is SEHNR and CDR2 is FQNEAQ (reference sequence). Trimming took 0 bases from V and 8 from J; bases not matched to a gene: 6. The CDR3: CASSLARQGKEKLFF. The CDR3 DNA is TGTGCCAGCAGCTTAGCCCGACAGGGTAAAGAAAAACTGTTTTTT. The variable domain in full, with the rest retrieved from reference TRBV7-9 and TRBJ1-4, is DTGVSQNPRHKITKRGQNVTFRCDPISEHNRLYWYRQTLGQGPEFLTYFQNEAQLEKSRLLSDRFSAERPKGSFSTLEIQRTEQGDSAMYLCASSLARQGKEKLFFGSGTQLSVL.

The chain carries TRBV7-9 and TRBJ2-7; 8 bases map to TRBD1. Germline-derived CDR1 and CDR2 are SEHNR and FQNEAQ (reference sequence). V gave up 5 bases and J gave up 6 bases; unmatched junction bases: 9. This CDR3 is 14 amino acids long. CDR3 loop: CASSRGPGGGEQYF. CDR3 in DNA: TGTGCCAGCAGCCGAGGTCCAGGGGGCGGCGAGCAGTACTTC.

The CDR3: CATSRDLGQRREQYF. The CDR3 nucleotides are TGTGCCACCAGCAGAGATCTCGGACAGCGACGGGAGCAGTACTTC. The chain couples TRBV15 to TRBJ2-7; D possibly corresponds to TRBD1 (6 bases). V was trimmed by 0 bases and J by 7 bases, leaving 16 bases between them. The length of the CDR3 is 15 residues. The germline V gene encodes CDR1 LNHNV and CDR2 YYDKDF (reference sequence).

The V and J genes are TRBV7-2 and TRBJ1-1; D call uncertain. The CDR3 runs to 13 residues. Germline-derived CDR1 and CDR2 are SGHTA and FQGNSA. V dropped 0 bases and J dropped 1 base, with 3 bases sitting between them. CDR3 DNA: TGTGCCAGCAGCTTAGCCAGGAACACTGAAGCTTTCTTT. This codes for CASSLARNTEAFF.

The V call is TRBV5-1, the J call TRBJ1-4; TRBD1 matches at 8 bases. This CDR3 has 16 residues. J gave up 3 bases and V 4 bases, and 8 bases lay outside the gene matches. Germline lookup yields CDR1 SGHRS and CDR2 YFSETQ. This CDR3 reads CASSPGQGASNEKLFF. In DNA, the CDR3 is TGCGCCAGCAGCCCGGGGCAGGGGGCTTCTAATGAAAAACTGTTTTTT.

The chain recombines TRBV6-6 with TRBJ2-7; D not certain. From germline, CDR1 is MNHNY and CDR2 SVGAGI (reference sequence). V shed 0 bases and J shed 3 bases, with 12 bases lying between them. The CDR3 runs 15 residues. CDR3 DNA sequence: TGTGCCAGCAGTTACTCGGGCCAGATGTACTACGAGCAGTACTTC. Translated, it gives CASSYSGQMYYEQYF.

The J gene is TRBJ2-7, the V gene TRBV7-9; D is unclear. The CDR3 spans 12 residues. The germline V gene encodes CDR1 SEHNR and CDR2 FQNEAQ (reference sequence). Trimming pared 5 bases from V and 2 bases from J, leaving 7 bases between. The CDR3 is CASSPVPYEQYF. The CDR3 region has the DNA TGTGCCAGCAGCCCCGTCCCCTACGAGCAGTACTTC.

The DNA for the CDR3 is TGTGCCAGCAGCCGAGCGGAGCGCACAGATACGCAGTATTTT. Translating it yields CASSRAERTDTQYF. This rearrangement joins TRBV7-2 to TRBJ2-3; D is possibly TRBD2 (5 bases). V was clipped by 5 bases and J by 1 base, with 10 bases between them. CDR1 is SGHTA and CDR2 is FQGNSA in the germline V gene. The CDR3 length is 14 residues.

This chain joins TRBV4-1 and TRBJ1-4, with D perhaps matching TRBD1 (6 bases). Trimming left V 6 bases short and J 1 base short, with 15 bases between. Germline CDR1 and CDR2: MGHRA and YSYEKL. This CDR3 has 16 residues. The CDR3 nucleotides are TGCGCCAGCAGGCAACCGGGACAACTAACTAATGAAAAACTGTTTTTT. Its protein is CASRQPGQLTNEKLFF.

The genes are TRBV4-2 and TRBJ2-7; 12 nucleotides match TRBD2. V was clipped by 4 bases and J by 0 bases; unmatched bases: 7. CDR1 and CDR2 (germline): LGHNA, YNFKEQ. This CDR3 is 17 amino acids long. CDR3 DNA sequence: TGTGCCAGCAGCCCCCCGACTAGCGGGGGAAGCTCCTACGAGCAGTACTTC. Its translation: CASSPPTSGGSSYEQYF.

CDR3 nucleotide sequence: TGTGCTGTGCGTCCGTTAGTGAACACTGAAGCTTTCTTT. Translated, it gives CAVRPLVNTEAFF. This chain links TRBV2 with TRBJ1-1, with D uncertain. There are 13 residues in the CDR3. CDR1 is SNHLY, CDR2 FYNNEI, per germline. Looking up the rest from reference TRBV2 and TRBJ1-1 gives the full variable domain: EPEVTQTPSHQVTQMGQEVILRCVPISNHLYFYWYRQILGQKVEFLVSFYNNEISEKSEIFDDQFSVERPDGSNFTLKIRSTKLEDSAMYFCAVRPLVNTEAFFGQGTRLTVV.

The CDR3 DNA is TGTGCCAGCAGCTTACTATTACCTAGCACAGATACGCAGTATTTT. Translated, it gives CASSLLLPSTDTQYF. The V gene is TRBV7-2, the J gene TRBJ2-3; D is unresolved. V lost 2 bases and J 0 bases, leaving 9 bases between the germline ends. CDR1 and CDR2 from the germline V gene are SGHTA and FQGNSA. The CDR3 loop spans 15 amino acids.

This clone occurred once. This rearrangement joins TRBV20-1 to TRBJ2-7; no reliable D call. Germline CDR1 reads DFQATT; CDR2 reads SNEGSKA (reference sequence). V was pared by 3 bases and J by 4 bases, with 7 bases between. This CDR3 is built from 11 residues. The DNA for the CDR3 is TGCAGTGCTAGTTACAGATACGAGCAGTACTTC. As protein: CSASYRYEQYF.

The chain links TRBV6-1 to TRBJ1-2; unclear D gene. V lost 6 bases and J lost 3, with 11 bases in between. This CDR3 is built from 13 residues. Germline V gene lookup returns CDR1 MNHNS and CDR2 SASEGT. The CDR3 DNA is TGTGCCAGCAGCACGGCGGGCCACTATGGCTACACCTTC. Protein: CASSTAGHYGYTF.

The rearrangement joins TRBV27 to TRBJ1-1; perhaps TRBD1 as D (6 bases). Germline loops: CDR1 MNHEY, CDR2 SMNVEV (reference sequence). Trimming took 2 bases from V and 8 from J, leaving 12 bases between them. The CDR3 runs to 13 residues. Here the CDR3 DNA reads TGTGCCAGCAGTTTACTCGGTCAGGGGGAAGCTTTCTTT. Translation: CASSLLGQGEAFF.

The V gene is TRBV5-4, the J gene TRBJ1-2, with 12 nucleotides matching TRBD1. The V gene end was trimmed by 0 bases and the J gene end by 4 bases; junction bases not matched to a gene: 7. The germline V gene has CDR1 SGHNT and CDR2 YYREEE (reference sequence). This CDR3 is built from 17 residues. CDR3 region: CASSLAGGQGATYGYTF. CDR3 sequence (DNA): TGTGCCAGCAGCTTGGCCGGGGGACAGGGGGCGACCTATGGCTACACCTTC.

This clone was observed a few times. Compared with germline, one end of the junction differs, possibly owing to a read error. The gene calls are TRBV6-4 and TRBJ1-6, with a weak D call TRBD1 (6 bases). Germline V gives CDR1 MRHNA, CDR2 SNTAGT. The CDR3 is made up of 14 amino acids. The CDR3 DNA follows: TGTGCCAGCAGTTACTCCCCGGGACAACCACCCCTCCACTTT. This encodes CASSYSPGQPPLHF.

The rearrangement uses TRBV29-1 and TRBJ1-2; a possible D gene is TRBD1 (6 bases). Germline V gives CDR1 SQVTM, CDR2 ANQGSEA. The CDR3 is 13 amino acids. Deletions cut 6 bases from V and 2 bases from J, with 13 bases between. DNA of the CDR3: TGCAGCGTCATGGTCGGACAGAACTATGGCTACACCTTC. Translating it yields CSVMVGQNYGYTF.

The chain employs TRBV4-1 and TRBJ2-1; no reliable D call. The germline V gene encodes CDR1 MGHRA and CDR2 YSYEKL. CDR3 length: 14 amino acids. V lost 3 bases, J lost 8 bases, and 14 bases lay in between. The CDR3 spells CASSQYDTAHEQFF. The DNA of the CDR3 is TGCGCCAGCAGCCAGTACGACACCGCCCATGAGCAGTTCTTC.